This TCR beta chain was sequenced in a study of OX40 agonist ivuxolimab in advanced cancers. The CDR3 sequence is 15 residues long. Germline values: CDR1 SGHRS, CDR2 YFSETQ. Trimming removed 0 bases from V and 2 bases from J, with 8 bases in between. Sequencing was performed with immunoSEQ multiplex PCR; in TCRdb, only in-frame clones are kept and a portion is missing. This table holds 40,000 to 45,000 clones, around 90% found once. The chain uses TRBV5-1 and TRBJ2-2; D is undetermined. The source is an adult with an advanced solid tumor such as melanoma, head and neck, liver or kidney cancer. This sample comprised CD4+ or CD8+ T cells sorted from blood, obtained in a trial of the OX40 agonist ivuxolimab. The CDR3 DNA sequence: TGCGCCAGCAGCTTGGAGAACAGAAACACCGGGGAGCTGTTTTTT. It is translated as CASSLENRNTGELFF. The entire variable domain, with the rest obtained from reference TRBV5-1 and TRBJ2-2, is as follows: KAGVTQTPRYLIKTRGQQVTLSCSPISGHRSVSWYQQTPGQGLQFLFEYFSETQRNKGNFPGRFSGRQFSNSRSEMNVSTLELGDSALYLCASSLENRNTGELFFGEGSRLTVL.